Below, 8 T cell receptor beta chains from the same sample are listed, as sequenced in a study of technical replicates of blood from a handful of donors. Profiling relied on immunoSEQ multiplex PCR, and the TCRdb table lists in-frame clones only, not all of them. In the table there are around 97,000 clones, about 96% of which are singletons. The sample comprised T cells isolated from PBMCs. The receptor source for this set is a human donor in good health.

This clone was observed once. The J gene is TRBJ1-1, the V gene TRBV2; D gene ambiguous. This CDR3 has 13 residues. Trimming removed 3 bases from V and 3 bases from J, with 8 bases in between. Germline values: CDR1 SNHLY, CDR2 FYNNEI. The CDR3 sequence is CASSEKEYTEAFF. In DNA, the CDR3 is TGTGCCAGCAGTGAGAAGGAGTACACTGAAGCTTTCTTT.

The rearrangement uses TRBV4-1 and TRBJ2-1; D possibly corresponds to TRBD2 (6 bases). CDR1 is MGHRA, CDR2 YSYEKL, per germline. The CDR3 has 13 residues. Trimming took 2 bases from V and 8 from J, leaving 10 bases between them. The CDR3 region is CASSQKLADEQFF. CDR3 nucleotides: TGCGCCAGCAGCCAAAAACTAGCCGATGAGCAGTTCTTC.

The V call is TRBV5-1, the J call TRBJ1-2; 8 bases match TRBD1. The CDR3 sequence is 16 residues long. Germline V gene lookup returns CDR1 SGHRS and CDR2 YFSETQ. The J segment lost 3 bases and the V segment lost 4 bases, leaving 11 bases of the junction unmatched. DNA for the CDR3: TGCGCCAGCAGCCTCAATTACAGGGGGGAGTACTATGGCTACACCTTC. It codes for CASSLNYRGEYYGYTF.

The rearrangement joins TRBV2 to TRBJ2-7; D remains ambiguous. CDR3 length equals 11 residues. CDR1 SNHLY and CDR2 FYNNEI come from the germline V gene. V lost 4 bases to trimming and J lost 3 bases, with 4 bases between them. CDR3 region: CASSANYEQYF. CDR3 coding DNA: TGTGCCAGCAGTGCTAACTACGAGCAGTACTTC.

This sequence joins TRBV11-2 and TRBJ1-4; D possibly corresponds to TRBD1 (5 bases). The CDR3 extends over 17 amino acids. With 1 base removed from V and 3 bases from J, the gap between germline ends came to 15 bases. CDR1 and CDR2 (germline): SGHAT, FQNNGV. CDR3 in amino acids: CASSLGPFGASNEKLFF. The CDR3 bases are TGTGCCAGCAGCTTAGGTCCGTTTGGGGCCTCTAATGAAAAACTGTTTTTT.

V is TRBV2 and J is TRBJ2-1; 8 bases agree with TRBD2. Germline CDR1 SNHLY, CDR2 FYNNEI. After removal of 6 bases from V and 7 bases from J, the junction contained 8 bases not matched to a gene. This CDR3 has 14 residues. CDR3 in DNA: TGTGCCAGCAGAGAGACTAGCGCGGGAAATGAGCAGTTCTTC. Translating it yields CASRETSAGNEQFF.

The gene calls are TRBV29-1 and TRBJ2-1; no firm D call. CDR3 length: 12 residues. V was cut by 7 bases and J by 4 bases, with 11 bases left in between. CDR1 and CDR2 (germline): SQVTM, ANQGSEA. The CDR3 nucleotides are TGCAGCGCCGGTGACGGGTACAATGAGCAGTTCTTC. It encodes CSAGDGYNEQFF.

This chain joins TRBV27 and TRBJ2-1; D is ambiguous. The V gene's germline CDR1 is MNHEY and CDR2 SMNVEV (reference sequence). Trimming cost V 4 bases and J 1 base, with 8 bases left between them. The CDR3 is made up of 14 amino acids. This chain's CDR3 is CASSSSLSYNEQFF. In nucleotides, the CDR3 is TGTGCCAGCAGTTCCTCCCTTTCCTACAATGAGCAGTTCTTC.